This T cell receptor (beta chain) was identified during a study of OX40 agonist ivuxolimab in advanced cancers. At the level of the study: The drug used for patients, ivuxolimab, was an agonistic anti-OX40 (CD134) antibody. General study findings and limits: Within 6 weeks, CD4+ and CD8+ blood T cells expanded clonally at 0.1 to 3.0 mg/kg.

This table comes from immunoSEQ multiplex PCR, and its TCRdb copy is limited to in-frame clones, with some not included. The table includes about 84,000 clones, about 94% detected once. As regards this clone: Its antigen is undetermined.

Prior autoimmune disease or systemic immunosuppression barred patients. Trimming left V 5 bases short and J 2 bases short, with 12 bases between. Per the germline V gene, CDR1 is SGHRS and CDR2 is YFSETQ. There are 14 residues in the CDR3. The specimen was CD4+ or CD8+ T cells sorted from blood, collected in a trial of the OX40 agonist ivuxolimab. The chain is built from TRBV5-1 and TRBJ2-3; D not resolved. This receptor was identified in an adult with an advanced solid tumor such as melanoma, head and neck, liver or kidney cancer. The CDR3 loop reads CASRLFGFTDTQYF. CDR3 in DNA: TGCGCCAGCAGGCTGTTCGGGTTCACAGATACGCAGTATTTT.